This entry lists 7 T cell receptor beta chains sequenced from one sample in a study of blood T cells in healthy people across ages. PCR was performed a second time for 7 to 11 cycles using a sample-barcoded 5' primer and a J-beta primer mix. TCRdb re-analysed the 5' RACE reads in MiXCR, keeping a single row per CDR3 protein. The repertoire holds about 1.4 million distinct CDR3 sequences, with roughly 60% as singletons. The sequencing sample was made of blood. The receptors derive from a man between 18 and 29 years old in good health.

This clonotype was counted a few times. This sequence joins TRBV6-6 and TRBJ2-5; 10 nucleotides match TRBD2. Trimming at V came to 8 bases and at J to 5 bases, leaving 2 bases not matched to a gene. CDR1 and CDR2 from the germline V gene are MNHNY and SVGAGI (reference sequence). The CDR3 loop spans 12 amino acids. Here the CDR3 DNA reads TGTGCCAGCCTAGCGGGGGTGGAGACCCAGTACTTC. Translating it yields CASLAGVETQYF.

This sequence joins TRBV6-2 or TRBV6-3 and TRBJ2-1; 10 nucleotides line up with TRBD2. Per germline, CDR1 MNHEY and CDR2 SVGEGT. Trimming cost V 5 bases and J 9 bases; bases outside gene matches: 10. CDR3 size: 15 residues. This CDR3 is CASSTPGLAIVEQFF. CDR3 coding DNA: TGTGCCAGCAGTACCCCGGGACTAGCGATAGTTGAGCAGTTCTTC.

Only a few counts were recorded for this clonotype. The rearrangement uses TRBV25-1 and TRBJ2-1, with 8 bases that match TRBD2. CDR1 is MGHDK, CDR2 SYGVNS, per germline. Germline trimming cut 0 bases from V and 9 bases from J; bases unmatched to any gene: 10. The CDR3 contains 16 residues. For the CDR3, the DNA is TGTGCCAGCAGTGAATATATCGGACTAGCCGGCAGTGAGCAGTTCTTC. Translated: CASSEYIGLAGSEQFF.

The chain joins TRBV20-1 to TRBJ1-2; D is possibly TRBD1 (6 bases). This CDR3 is 14 amino acids long. Between the trimmed V and J ends, which lost 4 bases and 3 bases, there was a span of 15 bases. Germline-derived CDR1 and CDR2 are DFQATT and SNEGSKA (reference sequence). The CDR3 coding sequence is TGCAGTGCTACACAGACAGGCCCGGACTATGGCTACACCTTC. This codes for CSATQTGPDYGYTF.

The chain is built from TRBV10-3 and TRBJ2-3; weak D call: TRBD2 (6 bases). Germline V CDR1 and CDR2: ENHRY, SYGVKD. Trimming took off 0 bases at V and 1 base at J, with 8 bases between the two ends. This CDR3 has 15 amino acids. CDR3 sequence (DNA): TGTGCCATCAGTGAGTCAACGGGAGGCACAGATACGCAGTATTTT. Protein product: CAISESTGGTDTQYF.

CDR3 coding DNA: TGTGCCAGCAGCCAAGTCGAAGGAAAGGACTATGGCTACACCTTC. Protein: CASSQVEGKDYGYTF. The chain links TRBV3-1 to TRBJ1-2; D gene uncertain. Germline V gives CDR1 LGHDT, CDR2 YNNKEL (reference sequence). V was trimmed by 1 base and J by 3 bases, leaving 12 bases between them. The CDR3 is made up of 15 amino acids.

The chain is built from TRBV2 and TRBJ2-1; no firm D call. Between the trimmed V and J ends, which lost 4 bases and 5 bases, there was a span of 15 bases. The CDR3 covers 15 residues. Germline CDR1 SNHLY, CDR2 FYNNEI. CDR3 bases: TGTGCCAGCAGTGGATTGGGTAGAGACAACAATGAGCAGTTCTTC. It specifies CASSGLGRDNNEQFF. The complete variable domain, with remaining parts taken from reference TRBV2 and TRBJ2-1, reads EPEVTQTPSHQVTQMGQEVILRCVPISNHLYFYWYRQILGQKVEFLVSFYNNEISEKSEIFDDQFSVERPDGSNFTLKIRSTKLEDSAMYFCASSGLGRDNNEQFFGPGTRLTVL.